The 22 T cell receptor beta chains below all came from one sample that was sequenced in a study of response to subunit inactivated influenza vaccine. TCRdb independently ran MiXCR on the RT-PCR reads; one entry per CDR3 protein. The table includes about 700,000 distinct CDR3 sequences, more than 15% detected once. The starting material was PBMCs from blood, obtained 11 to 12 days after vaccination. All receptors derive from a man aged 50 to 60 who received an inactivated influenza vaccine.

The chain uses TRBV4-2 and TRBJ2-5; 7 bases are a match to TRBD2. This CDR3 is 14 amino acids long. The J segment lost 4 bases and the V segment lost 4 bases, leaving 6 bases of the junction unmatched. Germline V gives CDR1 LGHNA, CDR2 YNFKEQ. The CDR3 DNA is TGTGCCAGCAGCCCAAGCGGGATCGGAGAGACCCAGTACTTC. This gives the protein CASSPSGIGETQYF.

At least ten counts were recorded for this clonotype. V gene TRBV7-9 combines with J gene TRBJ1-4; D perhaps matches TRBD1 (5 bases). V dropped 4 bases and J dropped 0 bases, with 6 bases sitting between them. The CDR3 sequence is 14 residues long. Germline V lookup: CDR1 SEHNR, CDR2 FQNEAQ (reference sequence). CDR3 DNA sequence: TGTGCCAGCAGCTCCAGGGCAACTAATGAAAAACTGTTTTTT. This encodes CASSSRATNEKLFF.

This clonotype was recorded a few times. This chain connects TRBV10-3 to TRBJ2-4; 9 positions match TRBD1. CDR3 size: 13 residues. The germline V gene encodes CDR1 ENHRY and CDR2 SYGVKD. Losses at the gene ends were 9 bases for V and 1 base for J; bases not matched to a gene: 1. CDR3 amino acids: CAIQGAAKNIQYF. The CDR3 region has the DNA TGTGCCATACAGGGGGCGGCCAAAAACATTCAGTACTTC.

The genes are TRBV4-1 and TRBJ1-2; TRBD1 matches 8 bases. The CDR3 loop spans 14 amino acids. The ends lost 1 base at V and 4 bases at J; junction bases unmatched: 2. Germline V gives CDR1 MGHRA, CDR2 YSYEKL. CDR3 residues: CASSQGDRSYGYTF. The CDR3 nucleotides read TGCGCCAGCAGCCAAGGGGACAGGTCCTATGGCTACACCTTC.

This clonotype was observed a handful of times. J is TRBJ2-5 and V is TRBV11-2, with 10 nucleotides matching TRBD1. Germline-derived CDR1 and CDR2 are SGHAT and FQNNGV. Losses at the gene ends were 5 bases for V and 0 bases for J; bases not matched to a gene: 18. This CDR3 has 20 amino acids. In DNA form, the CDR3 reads TGTGCCAGCAGCAGCTGGGACAGGGGAAGGAGGGTCGGGTACCAAGAGACCCAGTACTTC. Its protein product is CASSSWDRGRRVGYQETQYF.

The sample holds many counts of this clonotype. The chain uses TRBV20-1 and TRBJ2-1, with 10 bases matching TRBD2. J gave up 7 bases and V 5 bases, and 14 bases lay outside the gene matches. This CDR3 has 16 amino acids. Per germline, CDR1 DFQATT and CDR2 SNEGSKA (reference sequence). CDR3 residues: CSAPSRSGRFGNEQFF. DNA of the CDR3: TGCAGTGCTCCCTCACGTAGCGGGAGGTTCGGGAATGAGCAGTTCTTC.

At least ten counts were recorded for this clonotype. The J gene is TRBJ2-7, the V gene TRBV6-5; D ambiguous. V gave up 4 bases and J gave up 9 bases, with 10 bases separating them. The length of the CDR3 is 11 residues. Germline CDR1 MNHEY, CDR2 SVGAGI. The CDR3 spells CASSSGSVQYF. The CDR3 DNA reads TGTGCCAGCAGTTCCGGATCCGTGCAGTACTTC.

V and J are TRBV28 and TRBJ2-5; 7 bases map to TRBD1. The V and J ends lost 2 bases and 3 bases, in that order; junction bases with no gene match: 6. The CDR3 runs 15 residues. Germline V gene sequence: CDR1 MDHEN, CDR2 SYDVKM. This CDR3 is CASSLRDSFKETQYF. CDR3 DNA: TGTGCCAGCAGTTTACGGGACAGCTTCAAAGAGACCCAGTACTTC.

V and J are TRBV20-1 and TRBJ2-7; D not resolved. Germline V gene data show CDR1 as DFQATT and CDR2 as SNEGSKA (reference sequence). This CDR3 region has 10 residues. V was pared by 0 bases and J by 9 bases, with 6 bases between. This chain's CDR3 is CSARESRQYF. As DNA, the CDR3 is TGCAGTGCTAGAGAATCCCGGCAGTACTTC.

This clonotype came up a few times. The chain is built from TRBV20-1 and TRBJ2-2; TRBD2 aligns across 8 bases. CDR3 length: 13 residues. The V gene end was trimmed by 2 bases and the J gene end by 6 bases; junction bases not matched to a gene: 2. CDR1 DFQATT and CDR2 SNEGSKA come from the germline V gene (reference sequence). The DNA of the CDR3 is TGCAGTGCTAGAAAGCGGGGGCCCGGGGAGCTGTTTTTT. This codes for CSARKRGPGELFF.

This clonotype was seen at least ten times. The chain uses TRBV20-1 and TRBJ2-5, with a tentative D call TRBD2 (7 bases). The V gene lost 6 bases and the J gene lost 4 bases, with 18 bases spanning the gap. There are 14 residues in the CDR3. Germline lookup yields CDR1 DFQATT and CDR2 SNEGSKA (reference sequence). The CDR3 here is CSAEVGGASETQYF. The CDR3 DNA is TGCAGTGCCGAAGTGGGGGGGGCCTCAGAGACCCAGTACTTC.

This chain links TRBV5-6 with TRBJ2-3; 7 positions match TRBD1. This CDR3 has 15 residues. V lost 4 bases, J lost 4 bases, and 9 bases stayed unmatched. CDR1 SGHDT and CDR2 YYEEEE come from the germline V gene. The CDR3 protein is CASSHRQGFADTQYF. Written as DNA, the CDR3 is TGTGCCAGCAGCCACCGACAGGGTTTTGCAGATACGCAGTATTTT.

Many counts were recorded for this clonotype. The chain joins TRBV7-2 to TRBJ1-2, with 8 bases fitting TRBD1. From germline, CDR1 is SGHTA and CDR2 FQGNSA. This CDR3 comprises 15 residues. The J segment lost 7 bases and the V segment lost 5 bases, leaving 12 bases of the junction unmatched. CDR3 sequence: CASSPDRTGMGGYTF. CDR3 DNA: TGTGCCAGCAGCCCAGACAGGACAGGGATGGGTGGCTACACCTTC.

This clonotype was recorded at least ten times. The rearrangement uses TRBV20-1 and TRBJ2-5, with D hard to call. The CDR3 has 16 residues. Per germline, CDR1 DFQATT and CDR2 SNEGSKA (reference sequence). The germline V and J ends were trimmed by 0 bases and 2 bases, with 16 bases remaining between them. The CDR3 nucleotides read TGCAGTGCTAGAGATTCCCTAAAGGTCCCTCAAGAGACCCAGTACTTC. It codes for CSARDSLKVPQETQYF.

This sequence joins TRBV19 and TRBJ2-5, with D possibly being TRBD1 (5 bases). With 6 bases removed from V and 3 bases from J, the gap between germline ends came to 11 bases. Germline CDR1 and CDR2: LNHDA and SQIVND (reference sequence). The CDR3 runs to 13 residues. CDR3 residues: CASSPQGKETQYF. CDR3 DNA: TGTGCCAGTAGCCCCCAGGGAAAAGAGACCCAGTACTTC.

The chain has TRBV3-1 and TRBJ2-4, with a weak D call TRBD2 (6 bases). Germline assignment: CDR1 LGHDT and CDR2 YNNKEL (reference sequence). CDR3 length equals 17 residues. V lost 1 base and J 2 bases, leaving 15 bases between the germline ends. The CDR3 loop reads CASSQALGGRTKNIQYF. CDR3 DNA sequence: TGTGCCAGCAGCCAAGCTTTGGGGGGTCGGACCAAAAACATTCAGTACTTC. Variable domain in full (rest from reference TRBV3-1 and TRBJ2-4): DTAVSQTPKYLVTQMGNDKSIKCEQNLGHDTMYWYKQDSKKFLKIMFSYNNKELIINETVPNRFSPKSPDKAHLNLHINSLELGDSAVYFCASSQALGGRTKNIQYFGAGTRLSVL.

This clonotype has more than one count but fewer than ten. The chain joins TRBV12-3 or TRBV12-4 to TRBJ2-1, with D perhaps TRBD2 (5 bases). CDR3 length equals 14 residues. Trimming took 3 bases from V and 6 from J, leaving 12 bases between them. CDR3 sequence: CASSLKAGGNEQFF. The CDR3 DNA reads TGTGCCAGCAGTTTGAAGGCAGGAGGCAATGAGCAGTTCTTC.

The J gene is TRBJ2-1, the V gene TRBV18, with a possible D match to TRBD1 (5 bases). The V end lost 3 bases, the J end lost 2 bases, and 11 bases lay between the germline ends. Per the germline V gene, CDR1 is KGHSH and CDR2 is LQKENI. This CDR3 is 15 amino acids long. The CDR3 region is CASSPDSKPYNEQFF. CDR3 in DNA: TGTGCCAGCTCACCCGACAGTAAACCCTACAATGAGCAGTTCTTC.

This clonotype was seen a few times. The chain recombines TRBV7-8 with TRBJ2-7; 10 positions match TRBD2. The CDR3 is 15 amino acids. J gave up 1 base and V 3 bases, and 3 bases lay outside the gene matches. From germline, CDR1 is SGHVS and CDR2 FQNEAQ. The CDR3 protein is CASSLLAGASYEQYF. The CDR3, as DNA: TGTGCCAGCAGCTTGCTAGCGGGGGCTTCCTACGAGCAGTACTTC.

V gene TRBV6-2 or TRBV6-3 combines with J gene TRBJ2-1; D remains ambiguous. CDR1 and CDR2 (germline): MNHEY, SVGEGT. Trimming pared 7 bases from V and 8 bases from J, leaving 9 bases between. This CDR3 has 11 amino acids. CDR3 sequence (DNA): TGTGCCAGCACCGACCTGCATGAGCAGTTCTTC. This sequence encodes CASTDLHEQFF.

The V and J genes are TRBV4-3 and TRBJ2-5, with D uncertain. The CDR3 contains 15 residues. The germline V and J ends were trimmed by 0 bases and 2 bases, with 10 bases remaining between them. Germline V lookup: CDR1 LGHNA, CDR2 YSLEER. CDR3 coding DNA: TGCGCCAGCAGCCAAGATCTAACAGATCAAGAGACCCAGTACTTC. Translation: CASSQDLTDQETQYF.

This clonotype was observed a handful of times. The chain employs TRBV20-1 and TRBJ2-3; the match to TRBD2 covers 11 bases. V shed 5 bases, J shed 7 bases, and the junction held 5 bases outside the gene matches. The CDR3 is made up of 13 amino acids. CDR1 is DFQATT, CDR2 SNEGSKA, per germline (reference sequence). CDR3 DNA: TGCAGTGCTCGGACTAGCGGGCACAATACGCAGTATTTT. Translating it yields CSARTSGHNTQYF.